These 25 T cell receptor beta chains were sequenced from one sample in a study of blood T cell repertoires in COVID-19. Data came from immunoSEQ multiplex PCR; TCRdb stores just in-frame clones and leaves some out. In the table there are 40,000 to 50,000 clones, roughly three quarters of which are singletons. The sequenced material came from peripheral blood. The receptors come from a man in his 70s with active or convalescent COVID-19.

The chain joins TRBV3-1 (or the pseudogene TRBV3-2) to TRBJ2-5; TRBD2 matches at 14 bases. The V gene end was trimmed by 5 bases and the J gene end by 5 bases; junction bases not matched to a gene: 4. In germline, CDR1 is LGHDT, CDR2 YNNKEL (reference sequence). This CDR3 comprises 15 residues. CDR3 coding DNA: TGTGCCAGCAGCGGGACTAGCGGGGGCCGGGAGACCCAGTACTTC. Translating it yields CASSGTSGGRETQYF.

The chain recombines TRBV6-5 with TRBJ2-2; 7 bases align to TRBD1. Trimming removed 1 base from V and 7 bases from J; junction bases left unmatched: 9. The CDR3 runs to 16 residues. The V gene's germline CDR1 is MNHEY and CDR2 SVGAGI. CDR3 sequence reads: CASSYWDSRGNGELFF. CDR3 nucleotides: TGTGCCAGCAGTTACTGGGACAGCCGAGGTAACGGGGAGCTGTTTTTT.

The rearrangement uses TRBV11-2 and TRBJ1-1; D uncertain. The germline gives CDR1 SGHAT, CDR2 FQNNGV. The CDR3 spans 15 residues. Trimming cost V 5 bases and J 6 bases, with 19 bases left between them. The chain's CDR3 is CASSNPWRAGSEAFF. The CDR3, as DNA: TGTGCCAGCAGCAATCCGTGGAGGGCTGGGTCTGAAGCTTTCTTT.

This chain's CDR3 is CAIRDRGYTGELFF. The DNA of the CDR3 is TGTGCCATCCGGGACAGGGGGTATACCGGGGAGCTGTTTTTT. The V call is TRBV28, the J call TRBJ2-2; 11 bases map to TRBD1. Germline V lookup: CDR1 MDHEN, CDR2 SYDVKM. This CDR3 has 14 residues. V shed 10 bases and J 5 bases; nucleotides not matched to a gene: 6. Filled out from reference TRBV28 and TRBJ2-2, the complete variable domain reads DVKVTQSSRYLVKRTGEKVFLECVQDMDHENMFWYRQDPGLGLRLIYFSYDVKMKEKGDIPEGYSVSREKKERFSLILESASTNQTSMYLCAIRDRGYTGELFFGEGSRLTVL.

The gene calls are TRBV5-1 and TRBJ1-1; D uncertain. V lost 1 base and J 5 bases, leaving 9 bases between the germline ends. The CDR3 runs to 13 residues. Germline loops: CDR1 SGHRS, CDR2 YFSETQ. In DNA, the CDR3 is TGCGCCAGCAGCTTGAACACGGGAACTGAAGCTTTCTTT. It encodes CASSLNTGTEAFF.

This clone was counted between two and nine times. CDR3 residues: CASSSPGTIYGYTF. The CDR3 DNA sequence: TGTGCCAGTAGTAGCCCGGGGACAATCTATGGCTACACCTTC. This rearrangement joins TRBV19 to TRBJ1-2, with D possibly matching TRBD1 (6 bases). The germline V gene encodes CDR1 LNHDA and CDR2 SQIVND (reference sequence). V lost 4 bases and J 4 bases, leaving 13 bases between the germline ends. The CDR3 contains 14 residues.

The chain has TRBV7-6 and TRBJ1-4, with unresolved D. CDR1 is SGHVS and CDR2 is FNYEAQ in the germline V gene. The CDR3 loop spans 15 amino acids. Trimming took 5 bases from V and 7 from J, leaving 17 bases between them. The CDR3 loop is CASSPFRLEGEKLFF. The CDR3 bases are TGTGCCAGCAGCCCCTTTCGGTTGGAGGGTGAAAAACTGTTTTTT.

DNA of the CDR3: TGTGCCAGCAGTCCAATCACAGGGGGCCATGGCTACACCTTC. It translates to CASSPITGGHGYTF. V is TRBV28 and J is TRBJ1-2; the match to TRBD1 covers 9 bases. This CDR3 has 14 residues. Looked up from germline, CDR1 is MDHEN and CDR2 is SYDVKM. With 5 bases clipped from V and 6 bases from J, the junction kept 7 bases outside the gene matches.

V and J are TRBV27 and TRBJ2-2, with 7 bases identical to TRBD1. The CDR3 covers 14 residues. Germline CDR1 is MNHEY and CDR2 is SMNVEV (reference sequence). Trimming cost V 3 bases and J 5 bases; bases outside gene matches: 3. The CDR3, as DNA: TGTGCCAGCAGTTTTGGGACAGAGACCGGGGAGCTGTTTTTT. This gives the protein CASSFGTETGELFF.

The rearrangement uses TRBV5-8 and TRBJ2-1; 8 bases are shared with TRBD1. CDR3 size: 15 residues. With V trimmed by 1 base and J by 4 bases, 4 bases remained unmatched. In germline, CDR1 is SGHTS, CDR2 YDEGEE. CDR3 sequence: CASSLWDRLYNEQFF. CDR3 in DNA: TGTGCCAGCAGCTTGTGGGACAGGTTATACAATGAGCAGTTCTTC.

This chain joins TRBV6-5 and TRBJ1-5; possibly TRBD1 for D (5 bases). Germline V gives CDR1 MNHEY, CDR2 SVGAGI. The CDR3 consists of 16 residues. V was clipped by 2 bases and J by 2 bases, with 13 bases between them. CDR3 region: CASSYPAGGGNQPQHF. CDR3 sequence (DNA): TGTGCCAGCAGTTACCCCGCCGGGGGAGGCAATCAGCCCCAGCATTTT.

The rearrangement uses TRBV4-1 and TRBJ1-1; the D is unclear. This CDR3 region has 14 residues. The germline V gene has CDR1 MGHRA and CDR2 YSYEKL. V lost 0 bases and J 1 base, leaving 6 bases between the germline ends. Here the CDR3 reads CASSQDWANTEAFF. Here the CDR3 DNA reads TGCGCCAGCAGCCAAGATTGGGCGAACACTGAAGCTTTCTTT.

The chain uses TRBV5-1 and TRBJ1-1; D ambiguous. The CDR3 consists of 13 residues. Germline V CDR1 and CDR2: SGHRS, YFSETQ. Trimming removed 0 bases from V and 2 bases from J, with 5 bases in between. The CDR3 DNA sequence: TGCGCCAGCAGCTTGGGTTTAAACACTGAAGCTTTCTTT. It is translated as CASSLGLNTEAFF.

V gene TRBV5-5 combines with J gene TRBJ1-1; maybe TRBD1 (5 bases). The CDR3 is 16 amino acids. The V gene lost 0 bases and the J gene lost 8 bases, with 20 bases spanning the gap. The germline V gene has CDR1 SGHKS and CDR2 YYEKEE (reference sequence). The CDR3 here is CASSLGYETVLSEAFF. As DNA, the CDR3 is TGTGCCAGCAGCTTGGGATATGAGACAGTCCTCTCCGAAGCTTTCTTT.

This clone occurred a few times. This sequence joins TRBV11-3 and TRBJ2-1, with D maybe TRBD2 (5 bases). There are 13 residues in the CDR3. CDR1 and CDR2 from the germline V gene are SGHNT and YENEEA. Trimming took off 5 bases at V and 8 bases at J, with 13 bases between the two ends. DNA of the CDR3: TGTGCCAGCAGCCCCTCGTGGGGAGATGAGCAGTTCTTC. It is translated as CASSPSWGDEQFF. Supplemented by reference TRBV11-3 and TRBJ2-1, the full variable domain reads EAGVVQSPRYKIIEKKQPVAFWCNPISGHNTLYWYLQNLGQGPELLIRYENEEAVDDSQLPKDRFSAERLKGVDSTLKIQPAELGDSAVYLCASSPSWGDEQFFGPGTRLTVL.

This chain uses TRBV7-2 with TRBJ1-1; weak D call: TRBD1 (5 bases). Trimming removed 4 bases at V and 6 bases at J, with 15 bases between. Germline V gives CDR1 SGHTA, CDR2 FQGNSA. There are 14 residues in the CDR3. The CDR3 DNA sequence: TGTGCCAGCAGCTCGTTCTTAGGCAGGGCTGAAGCTTTCTTT. Translating gives CASSSFLGRAEAFF.

The chain joins TRBV9 to TRBJ2-5; the D gene is possibly TRBD2 (6 bases). Germline V CDR1 and CDR2: SGDLS, YYNGEE. Between the trimmed V and J ends, which lost 4 bases and 13 bases, there was a span of 17 bases. The CDR3 is 12 amino acids. The CDR3 reads CASSSSEGPSYF. The CDR3 DNA reads TGTGCCAGCAGCTCCTCGGAGGGGCCTTCGTACTTC. Based on the CDR3 plus reference TRBV9 and TRBJ2-5, the full variable domain is DSGVTQTPKHLITATGQRVTLRCSPRSGDLSVYWYQQSLDQGLQFLIQYYNGEERAKGNILERFSAQQFPDLHSELNLSSLELGDSALYFCASSSSEGPSYFGPGTRLLVL.

This clone was recorded once. The gene calls are TRBV19 and TRBJ2-7, with a possible D match to TRBD1 (6 bases). V lost 0 bases, J lost 0 bases, and 15 bases lay in between. The CDR3 spans 17 residues. Germline values: CDR1 LNHDA, CDR2 SQIVND (reference sequence). The chain's CDR3 is CASSIDLPGASSYEQYF. CDR3 DNA sequence: TGTGCCAGTAGTATAGACCTTCCAGGGGCTAGCTCCTACGAGCAGTACTTC.

Only a few counts were recorded for this clone. J is TRBJ1-3 and V is TRBV4-1; D is ambiguous. Germline V gene sequence: CDR1 MGHRA, CDR2 YSYEKL. The CDR3 consists of 12 residues. The germline V and J ends were trimmed by 3 bases and 8 bases, with 8 bases remaining between them. The CDR3: CASSQAGDTIYF. DNA of the CDR3: TGCGCCAGCAGCCAGGCCGGGGACACCATATATTTT.

The chain recombines TRBV7-9 with TRBJ1-5; 10 bases are a match to TRBD1. Germline V gene lookup returns CDR1 SEHNR and CDR2 FQNEAQ (reference sequence). This CDR3 comprises 17 residues. Trimming took 5 bases from V and 6 from J; bases not matched to a gene: 13. The CDR3 reads CASSPLGGQGNSQPQHF. DNA for the CDR3: TGTGCCAGCAGCCCCCTTGGGGGACAGGGGAATAGTCAGCCCCAGCATTTT.

The chain combines TRBV19 with TRBJ2-7; 8 bases fit TRBD1. Germline CDR1 reads LNHDA; CDR2 reads SQIVND (reference sequence). The V segment lost 7 bases and the J segment 7 bases; nucleotides outside the gene matches: 15. The CDR3 is 15 amino acids. CDR3 protein: CASNPGGTGGQEQYF. The CDR3 region has the DNA TGTGCCAGTAATCCCGGAGGGACAGGCGGGCAAGAGCAGTACTTC.

The chain is built from TRBV30 and TRBJ2-3; D is unclear. Trimming left V 4 bases short and J 7 bases short, with 9 bases between. CDR1 GTSNPN and CDR2 SVGIG come from the germline V gene (reference sequence). The CDR3 is 11 amino acids. CDR3 loop: CAWKRVNTQYF. In DNA, the CDR3 is TGTGCCTGGAAAAGAGTCAATACGCAGTATTTT.

The chain links TRBV30 to TRBJ2-5, with 9 bases that match TRBD2. Germline V gene lookup returns CDR1 GTSNPN and CDR2 SVGIG (reference sequence). The V gene end was trimmed by 4 bases and the J gene end by 1 base; junction bases not matched to a gene: 1. The CDR3 is made up of 13 amino acids. The DNA for the CDR3 is TGTGCCTGGACTAGCGGGGTCCAAGAGACCCAGTACTTC. Translating it yields CAWTSGVQETQYF. The full variable domain, completed using reference TRBV30 and TRBJ2-5, is SQTIHQWPATLVQPVGSPLSLECTVEGTSNPNLYWYRQAAGRGLQLLFYSVGIGQISSEVPQNLSASRPQDRQFILSSKKLLLSDSGFYLCAWTSGVQETQYFGPGTRLLVL.

The CDR3 spells CASSLEGGIVIGQFF. The CDR3 DNA reads as TGTGCCAGCAGCTTAGAGGGGGGGATAGTAATTGGGCAGTTCTTC. This chain links TRBV11-1 with TRBJ2-1, with D tentatively TRBD2 (7 bases). Germline V CDR1 and CDR2: SGHAT, FQDESV (reference sequence). This CDR3 comprises 15 residues. Trimming removed 1 base from V and 12 bases from J, with 19 bases in between.

This chain connects TRBV29-1 to TRBJ1-1; D is undetermined. The V and J ends lost 7 bases and 2 bases respectively, with 14 bases between them. The CDR3 runs 13 residues. Germline assignment: CDR1 SQVTM and CDR2 ANQGSEA. CDR3 residues: CSGVLRRNTEAFF. As DNA, the CDR3 is TGCAGCGGGGTACTACGGAGAAACACTGAAGCTTTCTTT.